This TCR beta chain was profiled in a study of CXCR3-negative and CXCR3-positive naive CD8 T cells. The overall study: Libraries each contributed about 1.5 +/- 0.3 million TRB reads, for roughly 130 million in total.

The libraries of TRB cDNA were constructed through 5' RACE using UMI labels. TCRdb reprocessed the 5' RACE reads; each CDR3 protein has one entry and no DNA is given. The sample totals tens of thousands of distinct CDR3 sequences. Concerning this clonotype: Its target is unknown.

The length of the CDR3 is 15 residues. Points from the study as a whole: After cryopreservation, CXCR3 expression dropped partially; most assays used fresh PBMCs. Both naive subsets had comparably high diversity; memory CD8+ cells much lower.

This sequence originates from a human donor in good health. Some clones in this sample may be carry-over from other donors' samples. Material for sequencing was naive CXCR3- CD8+ T cells from blood. Subset given: CD45RO-CCR7+CD27+CD95- naive CD8+ T cells lacking CXCR3 (TNR3-). The genes are TRBV12-3 or TRBV12-4 and TRBJ2-1; with no DNA, the TCRdb D assignment of TRBD2 cannot be verified. The chain's CDR3 is CASSLGLADRNEQFF.